This T cell receptor (beta chain) is drawn from a study of T-cell reconstitution after alpha-beta-depleted transplantation in children. Per the germline V gene, CDR1 is MNHEY and CDR2 is SMNVEV (reference sequence). The CDR3 is made up of 16 amino acids. The V and J ends lost 8 bases and 1 base respectively, with 15 bases between them. Construction of the TCRbeta library involved unique molecular identifiers. MiXCR, run by TCRdb on the PCR reads, gives a single entry per CDR3 protein. The data contain about 420,000 distinct CDR3 sequences, 15% to 20% of them singletons. Specimen: PBMCs, mostly from graft donor cells, collected 360 days after TCRalphabeta/CD19-depleted stem cell transplant. This clonotype originated in a boy younger than two who had a stem cell transplant for Wiskott-Aldrich syndrome, so the T cells may come from the graft donor. The rearrangement links TRBV27 to TRBJ2-6, with a possible D match to TRBD2 (5 bases). In DNA, the CDR3 is TGTGCCAGCCGCCTCACTAGATCTTCTGGGGCCAACGTCCTGACTTTC. Translating gives CASRLTRSSGANVLTF.